The sequence of this T cell receptor beta chain was determined in a study of T cells in Graves' hyperthyroidism and ophthalmopathy. Regions amplified from RNA transcripts were the TCR beta CDR3 regions. Primed by the HTBI set, a first-round RT-PCR was run on the TCR CDR3. Each CDR3 protein gets one entry after TCRdb re-called the multiplex PCR reads with MiXCR. Among approximately 400,000 distinct CDR3 sequences listed, approximately 12% were seen once. This clonotype has at least ten counts. V shed 1 base, J shed 7 bases, and the junction held 1 base outside the gene matches. This CDR3 spans 14 amino acids. Criteria for exclusion of patients were uncontrolled infection, other autoimmune disease, pregnancy or lactation.

This receptor was taken from a man younger than 45 with Graves' hyperthyroidism that later progressed to Graves' ophthalmopathy. The sample comprised blood. The chain carries TRBV12-3 or TRBV12-4 and TRBJ2-1; 10 bases agree with TRBD1. The CDR3 DNA is TGTGCCAGCAGTTTAGGACAGGGGGCGAATGAGCAGTTCTTC. It yields the protein CASSLGQGANEQFF.